This T cell receptor beta chain appears in the sequencing data of a study of cytomegalovirus exposure and HLA in healthy donors. Regarding the study as a whole: Analyzed later, most CMV-associated TCR beta chains appeared HLA-restricted. A later analysis found common viral pathogens apparently linked to several of the most significant clusters.

This clone was recorded a few times. Its specificity is not known. Primers: 60 Vbeta forward and 13 Jbeta reverse. Assay used: immunoSEQ multiplex PCR; TCRdb lists only in-frame clones, some missing. The table has some 140,000 clones, about 61% seen once; the top ten hold approximately 2.5%. CDR1 is MDHEN and CDR2 is SYDVKM in the germline V gene. This CDR3 spans 15 amino acids. Trimming at V came to 2 bases and at J to 5 bases, leaving 4 bases not matched to a gene. V gene TRBV28 combines with J gene TRBJ2-7; 12 bases match TRBD2. This clonotype originated in a woman aged 40 to 55 in good health and CMV-seronegative. The specimen was PBMCs. CDR3 sequence: CASSLGGLAGNEQYF. The CDR3 DNA is TGTGCCAGCAGTTTAGGGGGACTAGCGGGCAACGAGCAGTACTTC.